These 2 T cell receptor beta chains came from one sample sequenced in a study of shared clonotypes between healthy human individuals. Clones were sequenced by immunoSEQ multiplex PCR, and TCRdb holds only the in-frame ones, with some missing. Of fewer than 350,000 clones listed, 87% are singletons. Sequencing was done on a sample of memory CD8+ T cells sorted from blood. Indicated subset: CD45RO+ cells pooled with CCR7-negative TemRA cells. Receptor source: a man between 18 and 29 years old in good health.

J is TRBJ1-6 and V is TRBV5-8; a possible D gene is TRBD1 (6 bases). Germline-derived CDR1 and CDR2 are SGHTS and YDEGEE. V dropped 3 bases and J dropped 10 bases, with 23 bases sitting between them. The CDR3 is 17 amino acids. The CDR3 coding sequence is TGTGCCAGCAGCTACGCCGGGACAAGGGGGTCTGGCTCACCCCTCCACTTT. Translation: CASSYAGTRGSGSPLHF.

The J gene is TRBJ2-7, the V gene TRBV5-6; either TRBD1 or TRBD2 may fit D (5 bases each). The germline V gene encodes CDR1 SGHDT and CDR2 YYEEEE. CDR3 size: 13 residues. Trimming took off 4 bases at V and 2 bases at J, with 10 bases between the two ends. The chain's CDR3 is CASSRDLTYEQYF. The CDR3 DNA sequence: TGTGCCAGCAGCAGGGACCTAACCTACGAGCAGTACTTC.